What follows are 14 T cell receptor beta chains derived from one specimen sequenced in a study of cytomegalovirus exposure and HLA in healthy donors. In the PCR, 60 Vbeta and 13 Jbeta primers were used. Clones were sequenced by immunoSEQ multiplex PCR, and TCRdb holds only the in-frame ones, with some missing. The sample consists of approximately 69,000 clones, 65% to 70% of them appearing once. The sample was PBMCs. These receptors were collected from a man in his forties or fifties in good health and CMV-seropositive.

CDR3 sequence reads: CASSEGPVPGLYNSPLHF. CDR3 bases: TGTGCCAGCAGTGAAGGCCCCGTTCCAGGCCTCTATAATTCACCCCTCCACTTT. The V gene is TRBV6-1, the J gene TRBJ1-6; D remains ambiguous. CDR1 and CDR2 from the germline V gene are MNHNS and SASEGT. Trimming cost V 1 base and J 3 bases, with 16 bases left between them. This CDR3 spans 18 amino acids.

The chain couples TRBV28 to TRBJ2-2; the D gene is possibly TRBD1 (5 bases). Germline loops: CDR1 MDHEN, CDR2 SYDVKM. This CDR3 is built from 13 residues. V dropped 2 bases and J dropped 13 bases, with 14 bases sitting between them. The CDR3 DNA is TGTGCCAGCAGTTTAAGGGCGCAGGGTGGGCTGTTTTTT. Translation: CASSLRAQGGLFF.

Only a few counts were recorded for this clone. The chain employs TRBV10-1 and TRBJ2-1, with 9 bases lining up with TRBD2. V lost 3 bases to trimming and J lost 2 bases; unmatched junction nucleotides: 5. The germline CDR1 and CDR2 sequences are WNHNN and SYGVQD (reference sequence). The CDR3 totals 16 residues. The CDR3 sequence: CASSESVAGAYNEQFF. In nucleotides, the CDR3 is TGCGCCAGCAGTGAATCGGTAGCGGGGGCCTACAATGAGCAGTTCTTC.

This clone came up once. The rearrangement links TRBV15 to TRBJ2-3; the D gene is possibly TRBD2 (5 bases). Germline assignment: CDR1 LNHNV and CDR2 YYDKDF (reference sequence). This CDR3 region has 12 residues. The V gene lost 5 bases and the J gene lost 7 bases, with 10 bases spanning the gap. The DNA for the CDR3 is TGTGCCACCAGCGGCACCGGGAATACGCAGTATTTT. As protein: CATSGTGNTQYF.

The V and J genes are TRBV7-9 and TRBJ1-1, with D uncertain. V lost 0 bases, J lost 1 base, and 9 bases lay in between. CDR3 length: 15 residues. CDR1 SEHNR and CDR2 FQNEAQ come from the germline V gene (reference sequence). CDR3 loop: CASSLAHGGNTEAFF. The CDR3 DNA sequence: TGTGCCAGCAGCTTAGCGCATGGAGGGAACACTGAAGCTTTCTTT.

This rearrangement joins TRBV6-4 to TRBJ2-2; possible D gene TRBD2, 6 bases. The CDR3 spans 17 residues. Looked up from germline, CDR1 is MRHNA and CDR2 is SNTAGT. The V and J ends lost 2 bases and 5 bases respectively, with 18 bases between them. The CDR3 loop is CASSDLPTPRGTGELFF. CDR3 coding DNA: TGTGCCAGCAGTGACCTCCCTACACCCCGGGGGACCGGGGAGCTGTTTTTT.

The V call is TRBV11-2, the J call TRBJ2-7, with D perhaps TRBD1 (5 bases). V was shortened by 5 bases and J by 2 bases, with 16 bases between the two germline ends. The CDR3 runs to 15 residues. CDR1 and CDR2 (germline): SGHAT, FQNNGV. CDR3: CASSQPPGQTYEQYF. The CDR3 DNA reads TGTGCCAGCAGCCAGCCCCCCGGACAAACCTACGAGCAGTACTTC.

This clone appeared once. The rearrangement joins TRBV11-3 to TRBJ2-7; D gene unclear. From germline, CDR1 is SGHNT and CDR2 YENEEA. The CDR3 covers 13 residues. Trimming removed 0 bases from V and 2 bases from J, with 5 bases in between. The CDR3, as DNA: TGTGCCAGCAGCTTAGACAGAACCTACGAGCAGTACTTC. This gives the protein CASSLDRTYEQYF. Looking up the rest from reference TRBV11-3 and TRBJ2-7 gives the full variable domain: EAGVVQSPRYKIIEKKQPVAFWCNPISGHNTLYWYLQNLGQGPELLIRYENEEAVDDSQLPKDRFSAERLKGVDSTLKIQPAELGDSAVYLCASSLDRTYEQYFGPGTRLTVT.

This chain joins TRBV5-1 and TRBJ2-1, with 7 bases matching TRBD1. Germline values: CDR1 SGHRS, CDR2 YFSETQ. Trimming took 4 bases from V and 2 from J; bases not matched to a gene: 9. The CDR3 is 16 amino acids. CDR3 region: CASSSDRAVTYNEQFF. For the CDR3, the DNA is TGCGCCAGCAGCAGCGACAGGGCAGTCACCTACAATGAGCAGTTCTTC.

The chain recombines TRBV29-1 with TRBJ1-5; 8 bases agree with TRBD1. The CDR3 has 13 residues. The germline gives CDR1 SQVTM, CDR2 ANQGSEA. The ends lost 6 bases at V and 7 bases at J; junction bases unmatched: 8. The CDR3, as DNA: TGCAGCGTAGGGACAGGCCCAGGCCAGCCCCAGCATTTT. Translated: CSVGTGPGQPQHF. Full variable domain (remainder filled in from reference TRBV29-1 and TRBJ1-5): SAVISQKPSRDICQRGTSLTIQCQVDSQVTMMFWYRQQPGQSLTLIATANQGSEATYESGFVIDKFPISRPNLTFSTLTVSNMSPEDSSIYLCSVGTGPGQPQHFGDGTRLSIL.

A word on this clone: At the DNA level, this CDR3 is encoded by other sequences in the same sample as well. This chain links TRBV30 with TRBJ2-7; 8 bases match TRBD1. This CDR3 region has 13 residues. Germline loops: CDR1 GTSNPN, CDR2 SVGIG (reference sequence). J was trimmed by 5 bases and V by 1 base; bases with no gene match: 4. This CDR3 is CAWSGTGFNEQYF. In DNA, the CDR3 is TGTGCCTGGAGTGGGACAGGGTTTAACGAGCAGTACTTC.

This clone was seen more than once but under ten times. The rearrangement uses TRBV30 and TRBJ2-1, with D hard to call. The V and J ends lost 3 bases and 5 bases respectively, with 5 bases between them. In germline, CDR1 is GTSNPN, CDR2 SVGIG (reference sequence). The length of the CDR3 is 11 residues. Here the CDR3 DNA reads TGTGCCTGGAGACAGAACAATGAGCAGTTCTTC. This translates into CAWRQNNEQFF.

V and J are TRBV2 and TRBJ1-1; 8 nucleotides agree with TRBD1. The CDR3 runs to 13 residues. J gave up 3 bases and V 6 bases, and 3 bases lay outside the gene matches. From germline, CDR1 is SNHLY and CDR2 FYNNEI. CDR3 coding DNA: TGTGCCAGCAGAACAGGGGGAGACACTGAAGCTTTCTTT. Protein: CASRTGGDTEAFF.

This chain joins TRBV6-5 and TRBJ1-1; 9 bases are shared with TRBD1. From germline, CDR1 is MNHEY and CDR2 SVGAGI. This CDR3 contains 14 residues. After removal of 2 bases from V and 6 bases from J, the junction contained 4 bases not matched to a gene. CDR3 in DNA: TGTGCCAGCAGTTACAACAGGGGGCGCGCTGAAGCTTTCTTT. This gives the protein CASSYNRGRAEAFF.